A selection of T cell receptor beta chains follows, all from one sample in a study of blood T cell repertoires in COVID-19. Sequenced by immunoSEQ multiplex PCR; TCRdb stores in-frame clones only, minus some. The sample has a few hundred thousand clones; 70% to 90% are singletons. Sequencing used peripheral blood. The receptors come from a woman between 65 and 79 years old with acute or convalescent COVID-19. The CDR3 runs from the conserved cysteine through the conserved F or W. The order of the fields is D gene, J gene, V gene, CDR3 protein. D genes are given only for firm matches.

>.|TRBJ1-6|TRBV2
CASRKDSGSSPLHF
>TRBD1|TRBJ2-2|TRBV7-8
CASSVSGTGRTGELFF
>.|TRBJ2-4|TRBV5-8
CASSPRRGQAKNIQYF
>.|TRBJ1-1|TRBV3-1/TRBV3-2
CASSQGTGRSREAFF
>.|TRBJ1-1|TRBV21-1
CASSKGDDRGSMNTEAFF
>.|TRBJ2-5|TRBV23-1
CASTPTTGETQYF
>TRBD1|TRBJ1-2|TRBV5-6
CATGDRGLIGYTF
>.|TRBJ1-1|TRBV12-3/TRBV12-4
CASSLSGVEAFF
>.|TRBJ1-2|TRBV29-1
CSVMGGSGGYTF
>TRBD1|TRBJ1-1|TRBV14
CASSHYRGQTEAFF